The 21 T cell receptor beta chains below come from one sample, sequenced in a study of shared clonotypes between healthy human individuals. Some clones are missing from TCRdb's copy, which holds only in-frame ones; the method was immunoSEQ multiplex PCR. Of some 630,000 clones listed, roughly 96% are singletons. CD8 cells regarded as naive lacked CD45RO, were positively chosen for CCR7, and omitted terminally differentiated effector memory CD45RA+ cells. Sequencing was performed on naive CD8+ T cells sorted from blood. The receptors originated from a woman aged 25-40 years in good health.

This clone has just one count. The chain carries TRBV28 and TRBJ1-6; D not certain. Germline values: CDR1 MDHEN, CDR2 SYDVKM. The V and J ends lost 6 bases and 7 bases respectively, with 16 bases between them. The CDR3 is made up of 15 amino acids. The DNA of the CDR3 is TGTGCCAGCAGCCGGGCGGGCGGTTGGAATTCACCCCTCCACTTT. This translates into CASSRAGGWNSPLHF.

This CDR3 is CASSLTGGAVNEQFF. The CDR3 DNA follows: TGTGCCAGCAGCTTAACGGGAGGGGCCGTCAATGAGCAGTTCTTC. The V call is TRBV7-3, the J call TRBJ2-1, with 7 bases fitting TRBD2. V shed 0 bases and J 6 bases; nucleotides not matched to a gene: 5. The germline V gene encodes CDR1 SGHTA and CDR2 FQGTGA. This CDR3 is 15 amino acids long.

This clone was observed once. The V call is TRBV5-1, the J call TRBJ2-1; 9 bases line up with TRBD2. The CDR3 loop spans 14 amino acids. Germline V gene data show CDR1 as SGHRS and CDR2 as YFSETQ. The V segment lost 7 bases and the J segment 8 bases; nucleotides outside the gene matches: 10. The CDR3 region has the DNA TGCGCCAGCCGGCGGGAGGGCCGATTTGATGAGCAGTTCTTC. The encoded protein is CASRREGRFDEQFF. The full variable domain, with the rest looked up from reference TRBV5-1 and TRBJ2-1, is KAGVTQTPRYLIKTRGQQVTLSCSPISGHRSVSWYQQTPGQGLQFLFEYFSETQRNKGNFPGRFSGRQFSNSRSEMNVSTLELGDSALYLCASRREGRFDEQFFGPGTRLTVL.

The chain recombines TRBV7-2 with TRBJ2-1; D is perhaps TRBD1 or TRBD2 (5 bases each). In germline, CDR1 is SGHTA, CDR2 FQGNSA. The length of the CDR3 is 15 residues. Trimming removed 7 bases from V and 2 bases from J, with 15 bases in between. The chain's CDR3 is CASITGLVAYNEQFF. Written as DNA, the CDR3 is TGTGCCAGCATCACGGGGCTAGTGGCCTACAATGAGCAGTTCTTC.

CDR3 nucleotides: TGTGCCAAGTACACGGGGAATGAGCAGTTCTTC. Translation: CAKYTGNEQFF. This chain links TRBV2 with TRBJ2-1, with D possibly being TRBD2 (5 bases). This CDR3 has 11 residues. The ends were cut back, 10 bases at V and 7 bases at J, with 11 bases in the middle. The germline CDR1 and CDR2 sequences are SNHLY and FYNNEI.

The CDR3, as DNA: TGTGCCAGCACCCGAATTCGGGAGGGGACACTTCACGAGACCCAGTACTTC. Translating gives CASTRIREGTLHETQYF. The chain recombines TRBV28 with TRBJ2-5; 8 bases agree with TRBD2. The junction had 18 bases not matched to a gene; V was cut back by 7 bases and J by 5 bases. This CDR3 is 17 amino acids long. CDR1 and CDR2 from the germline V gene are MDHEN and SYDVKM.

The chain links TRBV4-1 to TRBJ2-3; tentatively, D is TRBD1 (6 bases). Trimming removed 0 bases from V and 3 bases from J, with 19 bases in between. The CDR3 is 18 residues long. The germline V gene encodes CDR1 MGHRA and CDR2 YSYEKL. CDR3 DNA sequence: TGCGCCAGCAGCCAAGATATCCTCGACAGGACCGGGACAGATACGCAGTATTTT. Protein product: CASSQDILDRTGTDTQYF.

The CDR3 loop is CASSLVREDDEQFF. The CDR3 DNA reads as TGTGCCAGCAGCTTAGTAAGGGAGGACGATGAGCAGTTCTTC. V is TRBV7-9 and J is TRBJ2-1, with a tentative D call TRBD2 (6 bases). The CDR3 extends over 14 amino acids. The germline V gene has CDR1 SEHNR and CDR2 FQNEAQ (reference sequence). V dropped 1 base and J dropped 8 bases, with 12 bases sitting between them.

The genes are TRBV7-2 and TRBJ2-7; D remains ambiguous. This CDR3 region has 17 residues. The ends were cut back, 2 bases at V and 0 bases at J, with 17 bases in the middle. Germline-derived CDR1 and CDR2 are SGHTA and FQGNSA. The CDR3 bases are TGTGCCAGCAGCTTACACATCCCCAATGACGTCTCCTACGAGCAGTACTTC. Amino acids: CASSLHIPNDVSYEQYF.

The chain couples TRBV2 to TRBJ2-4, with 10 bases that match TRBD1. The germline CDR1 and CDR2 sequences are SNHLY and FYNNEI. Trimming removed 6 bases from V and 1 base from J; junction bases left unmatched: 6. There are 16 residues in the CDR3. The CDR3 loop reads CASRDRGRGAKNIQYF. As DNA, the CDR3 is TGTGCCAGCAGAGACAGGGGGCGAGGGGCCAAAAACATTCAGTACTTC.

J is TRBJ2-5 and V is TRBV6-5, with D possibly TRBD1 on 5 matching bases. This CDR3 contains 14 residues. V lost 2 bases, J lost 5 bases, and 12 bases lay in between. CDR1 and CDR2 from the germline V gene are MNHEY and SVGAGI. The chain's CDR3 is CASSYGLGRETQYF. Written as DNA, the CDR3 is TGTGCCAGCAGTTACGGGCTGGGGCGGGAGACCCAGTACTTC.

The chain uses TRBV5-1 and TRBJ1-1; no reliable D call. This CDR3 is built from 13 residues. Germline CDR1 and CDR2: SGHRS and YFSETQ. Deletions cut 6 bases from V and 0 bases from J, with 9 bases between. CDR3 DNA sequence: TGCGCCAGCACGGGCGATCTGAACACTGAAGCTTTCTTT. This gives the protein CASTGDLNTEAFF. The entire variable domain, with the rest obtained from reference TRBV5-1 and TRBJ1-1, is as follows: KAGVTQTPRYLIKTRGQQVTLSCSPISGHRSVSWYQQTPGQGLQFLFEYFSETQRNKGNFPGRFSGRQFSNSRSEMNVSTLELGDSALYLCASTGDLNTEAFFGQGTRLTVV.

This clone was picked up one time. This sequence joins TRBV7-9 and TRBJ2-5; D remains ambiguous. The germline V gene encodes CDR1 SEHNR and CDR2 FQNEAQ (reference sequence). CDR3 length: 14 residues. Trimming stripped 4 bases from V and 5 bases from J, with 14 bases between. CDR3 sequence: CASSSEASGETQYF. The CDR3, as DNA: TGTGCCAGCAGCTCAGAGGCTTCGGGCGAGACCCAGTACTTC. Full variable domain (outside the CDR3, taken from reference TRBV7-9 and TRBJ2-5): DTGVSQNPRHKITKRGQNVTFRCDPISEHNRLYWYRQTLGQGPEFLTYFQNEAQLEKSRLLSDRFSAERPKGSFSTLEIQRTEQGDSAMYLCASSSEASGETQYFGPGTRLLVL.

This chain connects TRBV15 to TRBJ2-4, with D perhaps matching TRBD1 (6 bases). Between the trimmed V and J ends, which lost 3 bases and 5 bases, there was a span of 11 bases. This CDR3 is 14 amino acids long. Germline values: CDR1 LNHNV, CDR2 YYDKDF (reference sequence). The CDR3 DNA reads TGTGCCACCAGCAGGAGGGACAATCAAAACATTCAGTACTTC. Protein sequence: CATSRRDNQNIQYF.

CDR3 nucleotide sequence: TGTGCCAGCAGCGAGACAGGGATCCAAGAGACCCAGTACTTC. Residues: CASSETGIQETQYF. The chain employs TRBV9 and TRBJ2-5, with TRBD1 matching over 7 bases. The trim removed 3 bases at V and 1 base at J, leaving 3 bases unmatched. Germline V gene lookup returns CDR1 SGDLS and CDR2 YYNGEE. The CDR3 totals 14 residues.

This sequence joins TRBV2 and TRBJ2-7, with TRBD1 identical over 7 bases. Germline CDR1 SNHLY, CDR2 FYNNEI. Germline trimming cut 7 bases from V and 1 base from J; bases unmatched to any gene: 13. The CDR3 runs to 16 residues. The CDR3 protein is CASMGPGQKVSYEQYF. In DNA form, the CDR3 reads TGTGCCAGCATGGGACCGGGACAGAAAGTTTCCTACGAGCAGTACTTC.

In this sample, this clone turned up once. This chain uses TRBV5-4 with TRBJ1-2, with unresolved D. The CDR3 sequence is 12 residues long. Trimming took 4 bases from V and 6 from J, leaving 10 bases between them. CDR1 is SGHNT and CDR2 is YYREEE in the germline V gene (reference sequence). The CDR3 DNA reads TGTGCCAGCAGCGCAACAAGGAATGGCTACACCTTC. As protein: CASSATRNGYTF.

This sequence joins TRBV28 and TRBJ2-7, with 7 bases identical to TRBD1. There are 14 residues in the CDR3. With 10 bases clipped from V and 3 bases from J, the junction kept 12 bases outside the gene matches. Per the germline V gene, CDR1 is MDHEN and CDR2 is SYDVKM. The CDR3 is CATRGSVTNYEQYF. CDR3 bases: TGTGCCACCAGGGGGAGCGTGACGAACTACGAGCAGTACTTC.

This chain uses TRBV7-9 with TRBJ2-1; 9 bases fit TRBD2. CDR3 size: 17 residues. J gave up 7 bases and V 0 bases, and 10 bases lay outside the gene matches. CDR1 and CDR2 (germline): SEHNR, FQNEAQ (reference sequence). The CDR3 loop reads CASSLAESGGIQNEQFF. In DNA, the CDR3 is TGTGCCAGCAGCTTAGCGGAGAGCGGGGGGATTCAGAATGAGCAGTTCTTC.

V gene TRBV13 combines with J gene TRBJ2-7, with TRBD2 matching over 7 bases. V trimming: 0 bases; J trimming: 0 bases; junction bases outside the gene matches: 2. CDR3 length: 15 residues. The germline gives CDR1 PRHDT, CDR2 FYEKMQ (reference sequence). The CDR3 DNA is TGTGCCAGCAGCTTAGGTGGCGGGAGCTCCTACGAGCAGTACTTC. This gives the protein CASSLGGGSSYEQYF.

This clone was counted once. The chain joins TRBV6-5 to TRBJ2-3; D not resolved. The V end was cut by 5 bases, the J end by 2 bases, with 8 bases between. CDR3 length: 13 amino acids. Germline CDR1 is MNHEY and CDR2 is SVGAGI. CDR3 region: CASSRYSTDTQYF. CDR3 DNA: TGTGCCAGCAGTAGATACTCCACAGATACGCAGTATTTT.